The 8 T cell receptor beta chains presented below share a single source sample, sequenced in a study of response to subunit inactivated influenza vaccine. Each CDR3 protein gets one entry after TCRdb re-called the RT-PCR reads with MiXCR. The repertoire consists of about 500,000 distinct CDR3 sequences, with under 8.5% occurring once and the leading ten covering 10% to 15%. This material consisted of PBMCs from blood, taken around 25 months after vaccination. These TCRs come from a man between 50 and 69 years old who received an inactivated influenza vaccine.

In nucleotides, the CDR3 is TGCAGTGCAGCCGGGACCGCCGAGCAGTACTTC. Its translation: CSAAGTAEQYF. The chain combines TRBV20-1 with TRBJ2-7; D could derive from TRBD1 or TRBD2 (5 bases each). The CDR3 covers 11 residues. Germline loops: CDR1 DFQATT, CDR2 SNEGSKA (reference sequence). The V gene lost 6 bases and the J gene lost 6 bases, with 12 bases spanning the gap.

This clonotype has more than one count but fewer than ten. The V gene is TRBV3-1, the J gene TRBJ2-3; D is undetermined. Trimming left V 4 bases short and J 3 bases short, with 17 bases between. This CDR3 contains 16 residues. Germline V gene lookup returns CDR1 LGHDT and CDR2 YNNKEL (reference sequence). The CDR3, as DNA: TGTGCCAGCAGCCCAGCCTCCGGATCGGGTACAGATACGCAGTATTTT. Translation gives CASSPASGSGTDTQYF.

The CDR3 sequence: CASSSEGRESYNEQFF. The CDR3 DNA is TGTGCCAGCAGCTCCGAAGGGCGGGAGTCCTACAATGAGCAGTTCTTC. This rearrangement joins TRBV7-3 to TRBJ2-1; TRBD2 matches at 7 bases. Germline V lookup: CDR1 SGHTA, CDR2 FQGTGA. Trimming at V came to 4 bases and at J to 1 base, leaving 7 bases not matched to a gene. The CDR3 loop spans 16 amino acids.

This clonotype was seen a few times. The chain links TRBV6-1 to TRBJ2-7; 9 positions agree with TRBD1. The length of the CDR3 is 14 residues. The V segment lost 6 bases and the J segment 3 bases; nucleotides outside the gene matches: 6. CDR1 is MNHNS, CDR2 SASEGT, per germline. The CDR3 bases are TGTGCCAGCAGAGACGACAGGGGGGTCTACGAGCAGTACTTC. Translating it yields CASRDDRGVYEQYF.

There are many counts of this clonotype. V is TRBV5-1 and J is TRBJ2-7; D possibly corresponds to TRBD1 (5 bases). The germline V and J ends were trimmed by 0 bases and 7 bases, with 17 bases remaining between them. This CDR3 comprises 15 residues. Germline V lookup: CDR1 SGHRS, CDR2 YFSETQ. The CDR3 DNA reads as TGCGCCAGCAGCTTGGCAGGGTCAGTGCGTGAGGAGCAGTACTTC. It specifies CASSLAGSVREEQYF.

This clonotype was seen only a few times. This sequence joins TRBV6-1 and TRBJ1-1, with D tentatively TRBD1 (6 bases). Trimming pared 6 bases from V and 0 bases from J, leaving 14 bases between. Germline V gives CDR1 MNHNS, CDR2 SASEGT. The CDR3 length is 15 residues. The CDR3, as DNA: TGTGCCAGCAGACGTCAGGACAGCGTGAACACTGAAGCTTTCTTT. Translated: CASRRQDSVNTEAFF.

This clonotype was counted at least ten times. This chain connects TRBV4-3 to TRBJ2-7, with 9 bases fitting TRBD1. With 0 bases clipped from V and 3 bases from J, the junction kept 12 bases outside the gene matches. The CDR3 spans 18 residues. Germline V lookup: CDR1 LGHNA, CDR2 YSLEER. The CDR3 loop reads CASSQEVIRDRVLYEQYF. The CDR3 DNA reads TGCGCCAGCAGCCAAGAGGTAATACGGGACAGGGTGCTCTACGAGCAGTACTTC.

This clonotype was counted between two and nine times. The rearrangement joins TRBV18 to TRBJ2-1, with 7 positions matching TRBD1. In germline, CDR1 is KGHSH, CDR2 LQKENI. The length of the CDR3 is 14 residues. Losses at the gene ends were 3 bases for V and 3 bases for J; bases not matched to a gene: 2. This CDR3 reads CASSPWDSYNEQFF. The CDR3 DNA is TGTGCCAGCTCACCGTGGGACAGCTACAATGAGCAGTTCTTC.